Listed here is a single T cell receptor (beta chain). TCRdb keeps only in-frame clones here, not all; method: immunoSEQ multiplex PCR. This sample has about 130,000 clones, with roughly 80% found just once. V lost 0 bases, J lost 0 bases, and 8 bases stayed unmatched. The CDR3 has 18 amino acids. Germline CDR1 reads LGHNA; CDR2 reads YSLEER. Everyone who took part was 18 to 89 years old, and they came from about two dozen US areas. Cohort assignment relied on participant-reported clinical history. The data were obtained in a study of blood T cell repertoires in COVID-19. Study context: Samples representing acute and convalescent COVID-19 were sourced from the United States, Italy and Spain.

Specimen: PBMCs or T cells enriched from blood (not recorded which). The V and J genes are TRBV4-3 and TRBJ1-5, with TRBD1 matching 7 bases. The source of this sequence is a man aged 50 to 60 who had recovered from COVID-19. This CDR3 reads CASSQDWQGGYSNQPQHF. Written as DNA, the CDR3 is TGCGCCAGCAGCCAAGATTGGCAGGGGGGATATAGCAATCAGCCCCAGCATTTT.